The 28 T cell receptor beta chains below all came from one sample that was sequenced in a study of Ad26.COV2.S vaccination and SARS-CoV-2 variants. The method was immunoSEQ multiplex PCR; TCRdb's version includes in-frame clones alone and lacks a portion of them. The data contain approximately 300,000 clones, around 81% of them singletons. Indicated treatment: roughly 20 received Ad26.COV2.S at low or high dose, single or two shots; 5 received placebo; per-sample allocation not given. Sampling occurred on day 63 after the first vaccine or placebo injection. The starting material was peripheral blood, obtained in a trial of Ad26.COV2.S vaccine versus placebo. These receptors originate from a person between 18 and 59 years old who received the Ad26.COV2.S COVID-19 vaccine or a placebo.

J is TRBJ1-1 and V is TRBV19; 9 positions match TRBD1. Losses at the gene ends were 4 bases for V and 4 bases for J; bases not matched to a gene: 4. CDR1 is LNHDA and CDR2 is SQIVND in the germline V gene (reference sequence). CDR3 length: 14 amino acids. The CDR3, as DNA: TGTGCCAGTAGTACACAGGGGGCAGGCACTGAAGCTTTCTTT. It yields the protein CASSTQGAGTEAFF.

The rearrangement links TRBV4-1 to TRBJ1-2, with D tentatively TRBD1 (5 bases). V dropped 6 bases and J dropped 3 bases, with 17 bases sitting between them. Germline CDR1 is MGHRA and CDR2 is YSYEKL. The CDR3 length is 15 residues. The CDR3 region is CASRVGPGEYYGYTF. CDR3 bases: TGCGCCAGCAGAGTTGGCCCGGGGGAGTACTATGGCTACACCTTC.

The rearrangement joins TRBV27 to TRBJ2-7; no clear D gene. Germline CDR1 reads MNHEY; CDR2 reads SMNVEV (reference sequence). V was pared by 4 bases and J by 4 bases, with 11 bases between. CDR3 length equals 13 residues. DNA of the CDR3: TGTGCCAGCAGTTCCGACATGGGGTACGAGCAGTACTTC. Protein: CASSSDMGYEQYF.

A word on this clone: Relative to the germline gene, one junction end is altered; a read error may explain this. The chain couples TRBV7-9 to TRBJ2-2, with 10 nucleotides matching TRBD2. The CDR3 runs to 16 residues. The V gene's germline CDR1 is SEHNR and CDR2 FQNEAQ (reference sequence). The CDR3 DNA sequence: TGCGCCAGCACCCAGCGGGGGGGCATTGAGAACGGGGAGCTGTTTTTT. As protein: CASTQRGGIENGELFF.

V usage is TRBV2 and J usage is TRBJ2-5, with D possibly TRBD1 on 6 matching bases. V shed 0 bases and J shed 2 bases, with 7 bases lying between them. The CDR3 has 14 residues. Looked up from germline, CDR1 is SNHLY and CDR2 is FYNNEI. CDR3 residues: CASSEAQGQETQYF. DNA of the CDR3: TGTGCCAGCAGTGAAGCGCAGGGGCAAGAGACCCAGTACTTC.

This clone was seen more than once but under ten times. J is TRBJ1-3 and V is TRBV7-9, with D tentatively TRBD1 (5 bases). The CDR3 consists of 17 residues. V lost 0 bases and J lost 0, with 12 bases in between. Germline lookup yields CDR1 SEHNR and CDR2 FQNEAQ (reference sequence). CDR3 nucleotide sequence: TGTGCCAGCAGCTTAGCGAGTGGGGGGGTCTCTGGAAACACCATATATTTT. It specifies CASSLASGGVSGNTIYF.

The V call is TRBV9, the J call TRBJ2-3; tentative D call: TRBD2 (6 bases). The length of the CDR3 is 14 residues. CDR1 and CDR2 from the germline V gene are SGDLS and YYNGEE. The V and J ends lost 3 bases and 2 bases respectively, with 10 bases between them. The CDR3 spells CASSAGDATDTQYF. In nucleotides, the CDR3 is TGTGCCAGCAGCGCGGGGGACGCCACAGATACGCAGTATTTT.

The V call is TRBV20-1, the J call TRBJ2-5; D ambiguous. V gave up 4 bases and J gave up 5 bases, with 8 bases separating them. CDR1 is DFQATT and CDR2 is SNEGSKA in the germline V gene (reference sequence). CDR3 length equals 11 residues. DNA for the CDR3: TGCAGTGCTATAAGTGGGGAGACCCAGTACTTC. It specifies CSAISGETQYF.

On this clone itself: The junction departs from germline at one end; a sequencing error may be responsible. The CDR3 DNA is TGTGCTAGCAGCCTTTACGGCACCGGGGAGCTGTTTTTT. This sequence encodes CASSLYGTGELFF. The V call is TRBV7-7, the J call TRBJ2-2, with D uncertain. Germline CDR1 is SSHAT and CDR2 is FNYEAQ (reference sequence). This CDR3 is built from 13 residues. Full variable domain (remainder filled in from reference TRBV7-7 and TRBJ2-2): GAGVSQSPRYKVTKRGQDVTLRCDPISSHATLYWYQQALGQGPEFLTYFNYEAQPDKSGLPSDRFSAERPEGSISTLTIQRTEQRDSAMYRCASSLYGTGELFFGEGSRLTVL.

The rearrangement joins TRBV24-1 to TRBJ2-7; no firm D call. The CDR3 spans 11 residues. Germline assignment: CDR1 KGHDR and CDR2 SFDVKD. V was clipped by 5 bases and J by 12 bases, with 13 bases between them. The CDR3: CATSALNRWYF. In nucleotides, the CDR3 is TGTGCCACCAGTGCCCTAAACCGTTGGTACTTC.

This chain uses TRBV7-2 with TRBJ2-2; D gene unclear. Germline-derived CDR1 and CDR2 are SGHTA and FQGNSA. V was trimmed by 5 bases and J by 2 bases, leaving 15 bases between them. The CDR3 is 16 amino acids. CDR3 amino acids: CASSPRTEYNTGELFF. CDR3 bases: TGTGCCAGCAGCCCTCGGACGGAATACAACACCGGGGAGCTGTTTTTT.

The gene calls are TRBV6-5 and TRBJ1-2; 7 bases agree with TRBD1. J gave up 8 bases and V 5 bases, and 11 bases lay outside the gene matches. This CDR3 is built from 14 residues. CDR1 and CDR2 from the germline V gene are MNHEY and SVGAGI. The CDR3, as DNA: TGTGCCAGCAGTCGGCGAACAGGGGAATACGGCTACACCTTC. Its translation: CASSRRTGEYGYTF.

The sample holds many counts of this clone. The V and J genes are TRBV19 and TRBJ2-7; 9 bases match TRBD1. CDR1 is LNHDA and CDR2 is SQIVND in the germline V gene (reference sequence). This CDR3 is 15 amino acids long. V lost 4 bases and J lost 2; bases outside the gene matches: 6. CDR3 residues: CASSNKGQGAYEQYF. CDR3 DNA sequence: TGTGCCAGTAGTAATAAGGGACAGGGTGCCTACGAGCAGTACTTC. The full variable domain, with the rest looked up from reference TRBV19 and TRBJ2-7, is DGGITQSPKYLFRKEGQNVTLSCEQNLNHDAMYWYRQDPGQGLRLIYYSQIVNDFQKGDIAEGYSVSREKKESFPLTVTSAQKNPTAFYLCASSNKGQGAYEQYFGPGTRLTVT.

This rearrangement joins TRBV10-2 to TRBJ1-3; possible D gene TRBD1, 5 bases. Trimming pared 3 bases from V and 0 bases from J, leaving 12 bases between. The length of the CDR3 is 16 residues. Germline V lookup: CDR1 WSHSY, CDR2 SAAADI. The CDR3 DNA follows: TGCGCCAGCAGTGACCGGGACTCCGGCTCTGGAAACACCATATATTTT. Protein: CASSDRDSGSGNTIYF.

The chain employs TRBV11-2 and TRBJ2-5; D tentatively fits TRBD1 or TRBD2 (5 bases each). This CDR3 region has 13 residues. V was clipped by 7 bases and J by 0 bases, with 9 bases between them. Germline-derived CDR1 and CDR2 are SGHAT and FQNNGV. As DNA, the CDR3 is TGTGCCAGCACCTGGGGGAACCAAGAGACCCAGTACTTC. Translating it yields CASTWGNQETQYF.

The CDR3 bases are TGTGCCAGCAGTTGGGACAGGCGGAACACTGAAGCTTTCTTT. Protein sequence: CASSWDRRNTEAFF. This rearrangement joins TRBV27 to TRBJ1-1; the match to TRBD1 covers 8 bases. The germline V gene encodes CDR1 MNHEY and CDR2 SMNVEV (reference sequence). There are 14 residues in the CDR3. V was pared by 4 bases and J by 1 base, with 2 bases of the junction left unmatched.

The chain has TRBV28 and TRBJ1-1; possibly TRBD1 for D (6 bases). The V gene's germline CDR1 is MDHEN and CDR2 SYDVKM. CDR3 length: 14 residues. Trimming left V 3 bases short and J 4 bases short, with 12 bases between. CDR3 sequence reads: CASSFAGDFTEAFF. CDR3 sequence (DNA): TGTGCCAGCAGTTTTGCAGGGGACTTCACTGAAGCTTTCTTT. Combining the CDR3 with reference TRBV28 and TRBJ1-1 gives the whole variable domain DVKVTQSSRYLVKRTGEKVFLECVQDMDHENMFWYRQDPGLGLRLIYFSYDVKMKEKGDIPEGYSVSREKKERFSLILESASTNQTSMYLCASSFAGDFTEAFFGQGTRLTVV.

This clone occurred a few times. The chain uses TRBV4-1 and TRBJ2-2; weak D call: TRBD2 (6 bases). Germline CDR1 reads MGHRA; CDR2 reads YSYEKL. V lost 4 bases, J lost 6 bases, and 21 bases lay in between. The CDR3 has 17 residues. CDR3 sequence (DNA): TGCGCCAGCAGCCCATACCCTAGCGCTCGAGGCCCCGGGGAGCTGTTTTTT. As protein: CASSPYPSARGPGELFF.

V gene TRBV6-6 combines with J gene TRBJ2-2, with 12 bases lining up with TRBD1. The J segment lost 7 bases and the V segment lost 6 bases, leaving 9 bases of the junction unmatched. Germline V gene lookup returns CDR1 MNHNY and CDR2 SVGAGI (reference sequence). This CDR3 region has 16 residues. The CDR3 DNA follows: TGTGCCAGCAGGCCTTCGGGACAGGGGGCAGGCGGGGAGCTGTTTTTT. Translating it yields CASRPSGQGAGGELFF.

This clone was counted only a few times. The V gene is TRBV7-3, the J gene TRBJ1-1; TRBD1 aligns across 7 bases. The CDR3 is 15 amino acids. Germline trimming cut 3 bases from V and 1 base from J; bases unmatched to any gene: 5. Germline CDR1 and CDR2: SGHTA and FQGTGA. CDR3: CASSLRQGPNTEAFF. CDR3 in DNA: TGTGCCAGCAGCTTGCGACAGGGCCCGAACACTGAAGCTTTCTTT.

The rearrangement joins TRBV7-2 to TRBJ1-2; no firm D call. This CDR3 comprises 13 residues. CDR1 and CDR2 from the germline V gene are SGHTA and FQGNSA. The V end lost 2 bases, the J end lost 2 bases, and 6 bases lay between the germline ends. The CDR3 DNA is TGTGCCAGCAGCTTACGTGGGAACTATGGCTACACCTTC. It specifies CASSLRGNYGYTF.

The chain is built from TRBV7-9 and TRBJ2-5, with D maybe TRBD2 (7 bases). Trimming removed 6 bases at V and 5 bases at J, with 25 bases between. Germline V gene sequence: CDR1 SEHNR, CDR2 FQNEAQ (reference sequence). The CDR3 consists of 17 residues. The CDR3 DNA sequence: TGTGCCAGCAGTCTAACGTCTCGCGGGGGCCGGGGGGAGACCCAGTACTTC. Its protein is CASSLTSRGGRGETQYF. Full variable domain (missing parts from reference TRBV7-9 and TRBJ2-5): DTGVSQNPRHKITKRGQNVTFRCDPISEHNRLYWYRQTLGQGPEFLTYFQNEAQLEKSRLLSDRFSAERPKGSFSTLEIQRTEQGDSAMYLCASSLTSRGGRGETQYFGPGTRLLVL.

This chain links TRBV5-6 with TRBJ1-2; D is possibly TRBD1 (6 bases). Trimming took off 4 bases at V and 4 bases at J, with 17 bases between the two ends. Germline loops: CDR1 SGHDT, CDR2 YYEEEE. The CDR3 loop spans 15 amino acids. The chain's CDR3 is CASSPGPGARYGYTF. CDR3 nucleotides: TGTGCCAGCAGCCCGGGCCCAGGGGCGCGCTATGGCTACACCTTC.

The chain has TRBV7-2 and TRBJ2-5, with D possibly TRBD1 on 5 matching bases. Germline V CDR1 and CDR2: SGHTA, FQGNSA. V was pared by 5 bases and J by 5 bases, with 15 bases between. This CDR3 comprises 14 residues. CDR3 residues: CASSKGSRAETQYF. Written as DNA, the CDR3 is TGTGCCAGCAGCAAGGGGTCTAGAGCCGAGACCCAGTACTTC.

This clone was observed at least ten times. The chain uses TRBV7-8 and TRBJ1-1; D not certain. V was trimmed by 2 bases and J by 3 bases, leaving 13 bases between them. The germline V gene encodes CDR1 SGHVS and CDR2 FQNEAQ. The CDR3 extends over 15 amino acids. CDR3 residues: CASSLREAVDTEAFF. CDR3 sequence (DNA): TGTGCCAGCAGCTTACGGGAGGCGGTGGACACTGAAGCTTTCTTT.

The genes are TRBV24-1 and TRBJ1-3; 7 nucleotides line up with TRBD1. The V gene end was trimmed by 5 bases and the J gene end by 0 bases; junction bases not matched to a gene: 9. The CDR3 extends over 17 amino acids. Germline assignment: CDR1 KGHDR and CDR2 SFDVKD. This chain's CDR3 is CATSVGQACYSGNTIYF. The CDR3 DNA follows: TGTGCCACCAGTGTAGGACAGGCATGCTACTCTGGAAACACCATATATTTT.

V is TRBV19 and J is TRBJ2-7, with D possibly being TRBD1 or TRBD2 (5 bases each). The germline V and J ends were trimmed by 6 bases and 0 bases, with 12 bases remaining between them. Per germline, CDR1 LNHDA and CDR2 SQIVND (reference sequence). The length of the CDR3 is 14 residues. Here the CDR3 reads CASRSAGGSYEQYF. CDR3 in DNA: TGTGCCAGTAGATCGGCTGGGGGCTCCTACGAGCAGTACTTC.

This clone appeared once. The chain joins TRBV5-4 to TRBJ1-1, with D hard to call. The CDR3 contains 13 residues. CDR1 is SGHNT, CDR2 YYREEE, per germline (reference sequence). The germline V and J ends were trimmed by 1 base and 2 bases, with 6 bases remaining between them. The chain's CDR3 is CASSLWLNTEAFF. CDR3 bases: TGTGCCAGCAGCTTGTGGCTTAACACTGAAGCTTTCTTT.